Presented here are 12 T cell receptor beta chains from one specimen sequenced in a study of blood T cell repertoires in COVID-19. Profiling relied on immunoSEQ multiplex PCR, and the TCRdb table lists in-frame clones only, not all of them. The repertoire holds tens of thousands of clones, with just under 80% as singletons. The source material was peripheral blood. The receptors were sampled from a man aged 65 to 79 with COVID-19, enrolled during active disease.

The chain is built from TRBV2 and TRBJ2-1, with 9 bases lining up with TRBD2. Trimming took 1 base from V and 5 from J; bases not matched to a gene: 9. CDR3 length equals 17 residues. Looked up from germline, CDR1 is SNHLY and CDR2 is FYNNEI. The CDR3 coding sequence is TGTGCCAGCAGTGAAGGGCTTCTAGCGGGAAGCGACAATGAGCAGTTCTTC. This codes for CASSEGLLAGSDNEQFF.

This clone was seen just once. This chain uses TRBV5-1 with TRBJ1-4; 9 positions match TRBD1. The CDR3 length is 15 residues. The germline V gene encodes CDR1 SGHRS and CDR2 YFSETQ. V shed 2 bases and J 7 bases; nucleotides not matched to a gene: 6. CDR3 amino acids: CASSLTGQGREKLFF. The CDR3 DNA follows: TGCGCCAGCAGCTTAACGGGACAGGGACGTGAAAAACTGTTTTTT.

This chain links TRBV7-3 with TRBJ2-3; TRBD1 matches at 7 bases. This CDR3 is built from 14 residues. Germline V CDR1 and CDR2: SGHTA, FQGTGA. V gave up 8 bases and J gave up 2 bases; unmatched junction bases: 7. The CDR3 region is CASSPGQITDTQYF. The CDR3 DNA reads TGTGCCAGCTCCCCGGGACAGATCACAGATACGCAGTATTTT.

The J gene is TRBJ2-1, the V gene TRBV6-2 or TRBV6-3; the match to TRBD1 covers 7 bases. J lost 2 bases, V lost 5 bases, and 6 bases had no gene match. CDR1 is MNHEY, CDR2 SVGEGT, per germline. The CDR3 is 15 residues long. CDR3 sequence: CASSRQGLAYNEQFF. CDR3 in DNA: TGTGCCAGCAGTCGACAGGGCCTTGCCTACAATGAGCAGTTCTTC.

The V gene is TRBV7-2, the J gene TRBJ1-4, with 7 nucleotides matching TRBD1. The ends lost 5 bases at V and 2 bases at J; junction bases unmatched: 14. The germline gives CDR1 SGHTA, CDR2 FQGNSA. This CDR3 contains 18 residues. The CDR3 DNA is TGTGCCAGCAGCCCCGGCAGGGGGTTGTTTTCGACTAATGAAAAACTGTTTTTT. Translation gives CASSPGRGLFSTNEKLFF.

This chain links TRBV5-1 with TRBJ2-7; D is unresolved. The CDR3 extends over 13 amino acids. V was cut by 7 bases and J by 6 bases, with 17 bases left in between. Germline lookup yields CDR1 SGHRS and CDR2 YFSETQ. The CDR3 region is CASRPNFGVEQYF. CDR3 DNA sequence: TGCGCCAGCCGCCCGAACTTTGGAGTCGAGCAGTACTTC.

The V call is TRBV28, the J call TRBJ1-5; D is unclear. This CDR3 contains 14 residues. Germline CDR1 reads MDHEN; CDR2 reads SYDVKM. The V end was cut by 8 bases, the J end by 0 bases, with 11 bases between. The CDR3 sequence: CASGIRGSNQPQHF. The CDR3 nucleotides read TGTGCCAGCGGTATACGGGGTAGCAATCAGCCCCAGCATTTT.

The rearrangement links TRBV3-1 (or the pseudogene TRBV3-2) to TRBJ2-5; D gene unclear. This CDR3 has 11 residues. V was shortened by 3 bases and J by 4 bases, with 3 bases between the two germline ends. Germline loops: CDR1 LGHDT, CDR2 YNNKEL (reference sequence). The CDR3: CASSHRETQYF. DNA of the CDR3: TGTGCCAGCAGCCATAGAGAGACCCAGTACTTC.

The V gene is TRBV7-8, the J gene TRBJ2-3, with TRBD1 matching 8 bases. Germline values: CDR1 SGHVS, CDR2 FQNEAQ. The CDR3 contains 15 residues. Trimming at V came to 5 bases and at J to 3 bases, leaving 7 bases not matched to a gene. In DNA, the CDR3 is TGTGCCAGCAGCCCCCAGGGGGCTTGGACAGATACGCAGTATTTT. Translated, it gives CASSPQGAWTDTQYF.

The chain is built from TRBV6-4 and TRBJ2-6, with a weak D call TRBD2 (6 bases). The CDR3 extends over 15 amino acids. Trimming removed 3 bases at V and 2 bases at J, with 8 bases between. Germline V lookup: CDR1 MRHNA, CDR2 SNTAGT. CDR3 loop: CASSEGGTGANVLTF. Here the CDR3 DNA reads TGTGCCAGCAGTGAGGGGGGAACTGGGGCCAACGTCCTGACTTTC.

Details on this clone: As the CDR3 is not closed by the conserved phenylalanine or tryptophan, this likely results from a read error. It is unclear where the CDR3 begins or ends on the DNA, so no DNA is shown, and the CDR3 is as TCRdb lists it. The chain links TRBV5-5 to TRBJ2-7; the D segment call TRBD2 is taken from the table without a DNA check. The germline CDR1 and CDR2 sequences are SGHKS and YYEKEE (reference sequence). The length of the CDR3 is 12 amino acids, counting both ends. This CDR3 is CASSRVGSHGAL.

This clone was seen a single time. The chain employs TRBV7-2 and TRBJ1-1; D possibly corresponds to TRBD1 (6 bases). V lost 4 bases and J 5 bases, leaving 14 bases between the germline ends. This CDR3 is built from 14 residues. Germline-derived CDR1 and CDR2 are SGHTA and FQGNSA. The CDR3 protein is CASSSGQPGTEAFF. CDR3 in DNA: TGTGCCAGCAGCTCCGGACAGCCGGGGACTGAAGCTTTCTTT.